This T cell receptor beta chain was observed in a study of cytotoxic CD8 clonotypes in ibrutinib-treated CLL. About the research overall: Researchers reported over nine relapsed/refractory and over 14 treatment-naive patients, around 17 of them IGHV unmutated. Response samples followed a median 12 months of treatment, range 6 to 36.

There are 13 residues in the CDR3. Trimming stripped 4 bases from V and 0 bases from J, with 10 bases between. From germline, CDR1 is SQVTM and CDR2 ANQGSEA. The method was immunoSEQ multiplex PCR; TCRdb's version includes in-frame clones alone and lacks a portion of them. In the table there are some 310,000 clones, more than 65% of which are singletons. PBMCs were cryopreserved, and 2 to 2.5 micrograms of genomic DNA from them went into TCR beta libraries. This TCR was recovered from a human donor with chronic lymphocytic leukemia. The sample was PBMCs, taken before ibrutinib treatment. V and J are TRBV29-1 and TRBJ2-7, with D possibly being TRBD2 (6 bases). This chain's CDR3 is CSVVDGSSYEQYF. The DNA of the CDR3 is TGCAGCGTTGTGGACGGGAGCTCCTACGAGCAGTACTTC.